Shown below are 16 T cell receptor beta chains from a single sample sequenced in a study of cytomegalovirus exposure and HLA in healthy donors. PCR used 60 Vbeta primers and 13 Jbeta primers. TCRdb keeps only in-frame clones here, not all; method: immunoSEQ multiplex PCR. Of more than 200,000 clones listed, approximately 87% are singletons. Sample: PBMCs. The origin of the receptors is a human donor in good health.

J is TRBJ1-1 and V is TRBV10-1, with no clear D. CDR3 size: 14 residues. The V and J ends lost 3 bases and 0 bases respectively, with 8 bases between them. Germline CDR1 reads WNHNN; CDR2 reads SYGVQD (reference sequence). The CDR3 loop reads CASSEDSMNTEAFF. CDR3 DNA sequence: TGCGCCAGCAGTGAAGACTCTATGAACACTGAAGCTTTCTTT.

The rearrangement links TRBV7-8 to TRBJ2-1; TRBD2 might be the D (6 bases). This CDR3 is built from 15 residues. V shed 4 bases and J shed 0 bases, with 10 bases lying between them. Looked up from germline, CDR1 is SGHVS and CDR2 is FQNEAQ. CDR3 nucleotide sequence: TGTGCCAGCAGCTGGGGGGATTACTCCTACAATGAGCAGTTCTTC. This gives the protein CASSWGDYSYNEQFF.

This clone was counted only a few times. The chain uses TRBV5-1 and TRBJ2-5, with TRBD2 as a possible D gene (10 bases). Germline V CDR1 and CDR2: SGHRS, YFSETQ. The V gene lost 4 bases and the J gene lost 7 bases, with 32 bases spanning the gap. This CDR3 contains 19 residues. CDR3 coding DNA: TGCGCCAGCAGCATAACAGGGGGCTATGGACTAGCGGACACCGGGACCCAGTACTTC. Translation: CASSITGGYGLADTGTQYF. Filled out from reference TRBV5-1 and TRBJ2-5, the complete variable domain reads KAGVTQTPRYLIKTRGQQVTLSCSPISGHRSVSWYQQTPGQGLQFLFEYFSETQRNKGNFPGRFSGRQFSNSRSEMNVSTLELGDSALYLCASSITGGYGLADTGTQYFGPGTRLLVL.

This chain uses TRBV2 with TRBJ2-1, with TRBD2 matching 13 bases. Germline V gene lookup returns CDR1 SNHLY and CDR2 FYNNEI. The CDR3 is 16 amino acids. With 6 bases clipped from V and 7 bases from J, the junction kept 9 bases outside the gene matches. DNA of the CDR3: TGTGCCAGCAGCAAAGGACTAGCGGGAGCTCGGAATGAGCAGTTCTTC. Encoded protein: CASSKGLAGARNEQFF.

The V gene is TRBV28, the J gene TRBJ2-5; perhaps TRBD1 as D (6 bases). From germline, CDR1 is MDHEN and CDR2 SYDVKM. The ends were cut back, 8 bases at V and 5 bases at J, with 9 bases in the middle. This CDR3 comprises 11 residues. The CDR3 bases are TGTGCCAGCCGAAGGGGGGAGACCCAGTACTTC. Its protein is CASRRGETQYF.

V is TRBV19 and J is TRBJ2-5; D is perhaps TRBD1 (6 bases). CDR1 and CDR2 from the germline V gene are LNHDA and SQIVND (reference sequence). V lost 6 bases and J lost 1, with 15 bases in between. CDR3 length: 15 amino acids. The CDR3 protein is CASSNGQILQETQYF. CDR3 bases: TGTGCCAGTAGCAACGGACAGATTCTCCAAGAGACCCAGTACTTC. Using reference TRBV19 and TRBJ2-5 for the parts outside the CDR3, the full variable domain is DGGITQSPKYLFRKEGQNVTLSCEQNLNHDAMYWYRQDPGQGLRLIYYSQIVNDFQKGDIAEGYSVSREKKESFPLTVTSAQKNPTAFYLCASSNGQILQETQYFGPGTRLLVL.

V gene TRBV5-1 combines with J gene TRBJ2-5, with TRBD2 identical over 12 bases. The CDR3 covers 15 residues. CDR1 and CDR2 (germline): SGHRS, YFSETQ. Trimming cost V 3 bases and J 5 bases; bases outside gene matches: 5. The CDR3 bases are TGCGCCAGCAGCTCTCTAGCGGGAGGGGGGGAGACCCAGTACTTC. It encodes CASSSLAGGGETQYF.

The CDR3 loop is CASSAPPRDRDGAFF. In DNA form, the CDR3 reads TGTGCCAGCAGCGCTCCTCCCCGGGACAGGGATGGAGCTTTCTTT. The V and J genes are TRBV7-9 and TRBJ1-1; 9 nucleotides align to TRBD1. This CDR3 is built from 15 residues. J was trimmed by 10 bases and V by 5 bases; bases with no gene match: 14. The V gene's germline CDR1 is SEHNR and CDR2 FQNEAQ (reference sequence).

The V call is TRBV2, the J call TRBJ2-4; 7 bases map to TRBD2. Germline-derived CDR1 and CDR2 are SNHLY and FYNNEI. The V gene end was trimmed by 6 bases and the J gene end by 5 bases; junction bases not matched to a gene: 19. The CDR3 is made up of 18 amino acids. CDR3 DNA sequence: TGTGCCAGCAGGGCCTTAAGCGGGAACCGCTCCCCGGAAAACATTCAGTACTTC. This encodes CASRALSGNRSPENIQYF.

The chain links TRBV14 to TRBJ2-1, with D hard to call. Germline values: CDR1 SGHDN, CDR2 FVKESK. The CDR3 has 15 residues. The ends were cut back, 0 bases at V and 7 bases at J, with 13 bases in the middle. CDR3 loop: CASSQDFGTENEQFF. In nucleotides, the CDR3 is TGTGCCAGCAGCCAAGATTTCGGTACGGAGAATGAGCAGTTCTTC.

The V gene is TRBV2, the J gene TRBJ2-7; the match to TRBD2 covers 9 bases. The CDR3 spans 15 residues. The junction had 13 bases not matched to a gene; V was cut back by 6 bases and J by 7 bases. Germline-derived CDR1 and CDR2 are SNHLY and FYNNEI. The CDR3 region is CASSPVSSGILEQYF. For the CDR3, the DNA is TGTGCCAGCAGCCCCGTATCTAGCGGGATTTTAGAGCAGTACTTC.

V and J are TRBV21-1 and TRBJ2-5; the table names TRBD2, a call not compared with the DNA. TRBV21-1 is a listed pseudogene. This CDR3 comprises 17 residues. The CDR3 spells CASSKEGQTGEGKTQYF. In DNA, the CDR3 is TGTGCCAGCAGCAAAGAGGGCCAGACGGGAGAGGGTAAGACCCAGTACTTC.

V and J are TRBV27 and TRBJ2-7; TRBD1 matches 10 bases. From germline, CDR1 is MNHEY and CDR2 SMNVEV (reference sequence). The V segment lost 8 bases and the J segment 6 bases; nucleotides outside the gene matches: 10. CDR3 length: 14 amino acids. The CDR3 DNA reads TGTGCCAGCGCGTCCGGGACAGGGGTCAGCGAGCAGTACTTC. Its translation: CASASGTGVSEQYF.

The genes are TRBV2 and TRBJ2-5; 7 bases match TRBD2. The J call may be wrong; the DNA end is better matched by TRBJ2-7. The CDR3 contains 13 residues. Looked up from germline, CDR1 is SNHLY and CDR2 is FYNNEI. DNA of the CDR3: TGTGCCAGCAAGCGGGGAGGACGCTACGAGCAGTACTTC. This gives the protein CASKRGGRYEQYF.

The chain employs TRBV6-6 and TRBJ2-4; a possible D gene is TRBD1 (6 bases). The V end was cut by 4 bases, the J end by 6 bases, with 16 bases between. The CDR3 loop spans 15 amino acids. Germline loops: CDR1 MNHNY, CDR2 SVGAGI (reference sequence). CDR3 protein: CASSSHQGQGNIQYF. The DNA of the CDR3 is TGTGCCAGCAGTTCTCATCAGGGGCAGGGAAACATTCAGTACTTC.

The CDR3 DNA sequence: TGTGCCAGCAGTGAAGGACAGCTGACAGATACGCAGTATTTT. Protein: CASSEGQLTDTQYF. This rearrangement joins TRBV6-1 to TRBJ2-3; D possibly corresponds to TRBD1 (5 bases). The CDR3 has 14 residues. Germline V gene data show CDR1 as MNHNS and CDR2 as SASEGT. V was shortened by 1 base and J by 3 bases, with 8 bases between the two germline ends.